The TCR beta chain described here comes from a study of cytomegalovirus exposure and HLA in healthy donors (TCRdb year 2017). In terms of the full investigation: An earlier analysis of some 620 of the donors reported 250 to 350 Gb of sequence data and 117 million unique TCR beta sequences obtained from around 190 million T cells. An earlier analysis of 587 of the donors used high-throughput TCR beta sequencing to judge whether each TCR beta V gene segment behaved as functional or pseudogenic. An early release that covered 640 HLA-typed donors contained 300 to 350 gigabases of sequencing data and approximately 85 million unique TCR sequences. The later analysis used no new phenotypic data to find candidate immune exposures, relying instead on TCR beta sequences and their occurrence across donors. The study was designed to test whether signatures of past pathogen exposure could be identified by cataloging public T cell receptors. HLA typing included class I and class II loci at four-digit resolution. The study combined high-throughput TCR immunosequencing, statistical association of individual TCRs with disease status, and machine learning to predict cytomegalovirus infection status. Using immunosequencing, the study profiled T cell repertoires from roughly 650 subjects and related those repertoires to cytomegalovirus serostatus. All discovery cohort repertoires had been generated on a single sequencing platform. To study patterns of TCR occurrence, a later analysis re-analyzed previously published TCR beta repertoires from around 660 donors and added high-resolution HLA genotyping. Genome-wide SNP genotypes for about 60% of the 666 donors were used in a later genetic analysis, which treated that subset as a discovery cohort. Roughly 5 DR-DQ haplotypes were handled as single units for association and clustering, since linkage in the cohort was strong. In addition to the first cohort of 666 subjects, a separate validation cohort of approximately 130 different subjects was used. Alongside the repertoire data, information on donor age, sex, ethnicity and CMV serostatus was compiled. Among 300 to 500 genotyped donors of the cohort, an average of around 220,000 unique TCR beta nucleotide sequences was sequenced per donor, of which roughly 18% were non-productive. Among the roughly 390 genotyped donors, about 83% belonged to the genetic ancestry cluster associated with self-reported Caucasian donors. The number of donors typed differed by locus, with about 629-640 for A, B, C, DRB1 and DQB1, 522 for DQA1, over 600 for DPA1, and under 490 for DPB1.

Study-wide conclusions, independent of this receptor: Broadly in line with IMGT annotations, most TCR beta V segments showed up in productive rearrangements about 87% or about 30% of the time in an earlier analysis of under 700 of the donors. Linkage disequilibrium might explain the correlated functional status among segregating V segments, but an unknown experimental factor could not be ruled out. A few of the identified cytomegalovirus-associated TCR beta chains were confirmed in vitro to be specific for cytomegalovirus antigens. V-gene and J-gene trimming of TCR beta chains was associated with a missense DCLRE1C variant in a later genetic analysis, and the association was replicated in an independent cohort. Compared with equally common non-associated chains, HLA-associated TCR beta chains in a later analysis were more clonally expanded and had lower generation probabilities. In a later analysis, the rate of TCR association differed among HLA loci, with DRB1 alleles having the most associated TCRs and HLA-C alleles having the fewest. Only TCR beta chains were sequenced in this cohort, and the absence of alpha or paired-chain data limited detectable features. While some public TCRs were present in many individuals, most TCR sequences turned up only very rarely across donors. According to the authors, the approach could potentially be generalized to other disease states and immunological phenotypes. A later genetic analysis reported fewer N-insertions in productive TCRs among donors in an Asian-associated ancestry cluster than the approximately 700-donor mean. Because some donors lacked HLA typing at each locus, the association tests relied only on the typed subset. The study gave a list of around 170 TCR beta chains associated with cytomegalovirus. In a later analysis, around 17,000 TCR beta sequences were associated with specific HLA alleles at a false discovery rate of 0.05. The classifier was reported to diagnose cytomegalovirus status with high specificity and sensitivity in both the original and validation cohorts. Some IMGT-functional V segments, including TRBV6-2 and TRBV6-3, could not be told apart with the 87-base-pair reads, so those segments were excluded. The earlier analysis of nearly 600 of the donors excluded approximately 15 rarely observed V segments, including chromosome 9 orphons, because counts were too low. A cluster of highly shared sequence variants was judged likely to represent a technical artifact of the sequencing pipeline. Assigning TCR associations to individual alleles was difficult when HLA alleles, especially DR and DQ, strongly co-occurred. A further reported finding was that TCR beta sequences accurately predicted the HLA-A and HLA-B alleles for most subjects in the first cohort. Most CMV-associated TCR beta chains appeared to be HLA-restricted in a later analysis, and the HLA associations seemed to be driven largely by CMV exposure. Several of the top co-occurrence clusters appeared to be linked to parvovirus B19, influenza, CMV and Epstein-Barr virus, according to a later analysis. For the cohort, immune exposure information was limited to CMV serostatus. Presence/absence analyses assumed roughly uniform sequencing depth across donors, an assumption that may not hold.

The CDR3 runs 14 amino acids, cysteine and phenylalanine included. Only the CDR3 DNA is retained, 42 bases long and in frame from the first base. Relative to germline, V is 5 bases shorter and J is 0 bases shorter, with 7 bases between their ends. The germline V gene (reference sequence) specifies LNHNV as CDR1 and YYDKDF as CDR2. The table lists this clone with a count of one. What antigen it recognizes has not been identified. No much larger clone is present one base from it, and per-base qualities are unavailable. Library construction relied on the immunoSEQ multiplex PCR assay. For the multiplex PCR, a mixture combining 60 forward primers for TCR Vbeta segments and 13 reverse primers for TCR Jbeta segments was used. A multiplex PCR assay on genomic DNA amplified the CDR3 region of rearranged TCR beta genes. On the Illumina HiSeq System, the amplified TCR beta libraries were sequenced as 87-base-pair reads. The paper's processing steps were these. A later analysis counted about 80 million unique TCR beta chains across the roughly 700 repertoires, and roughly 10 million of these chains were shared by at least two donors. A nearest-neighbor algorithm error-corrected the raw reads and collapsed the reads into unique sequences, merging closely related sequences to remove PCR and sequencing errors. Alignment of CDR3 sequences to IMGT reference sequences was used to assign V, D and J gene segments. For a sequence to be retained, a match of at least six nucleotides to both a V gene segment and a J gene segment was required. A rearrangement counted as productive if the CDR3 had no stop codons and remained in frame with V and J, and every other rearrangement counted as non-productive. Following IMGT convention, CDR3 was defined as the stretch from the second conserved V-encoded cysteine up to the conserved J-encoded phenylalanine. Sequences without an unambiguous match to a single V gene segment were excluded from the earlier analysis of a few hundred of the donors. An earlier analysis of a few hundred of the donors classified V segments as functional when productive rearrangements were above 56.7% and as segregating when the standard deviation between donors was above 5%. A statistical classification framework was developed to diagnose cytomegalovirus status using the catalog of TCR beta chain sequences. In a later analysis, TCR nucleotide sequences were compared against IMGT/GENE-DB human TR gene sequences so that V and J genes could be assigned. In a later analysis, CDR3 sequences and most-parsimonious VDJ recombination scenarios were assigned using the TCRdist pipeline. In a later analysis, each TCR beta chain was defined by its CDR3 amino acid sequence together with its V-gene family, and reads lacking a unique V-gene family were excluded. To address suspected cross-contamination and a sequencing artifact, a later analysis removed under 600 highly shared, low-generation-probability nucleotide sequences. In a later analysis, a clonal expansion index was calculated for each public chain from normalized within-repertoire ranks of inferred template counts. Generation probabilities in a later analysis came from a VDJ recombination model fitted to out-of-frame rearrangements, and those results were checked against IGoR. In a later analysis, TCR-TCR, TCR-HLA and TCR-CMV co-occurrence was scored with hypergeometric tests, and a repertoire-size bias correction was applied to TCR pairs. In a later analysis, false discovery rates were estimated by permuting HLA or CMV assignments 20 times. In a later analysis, co-occurring TCRs were grouped using DBSCAN, with TCRdist sequence similarity added in when clustering inside HLA-allele-positive subsets. Repertoires with fewer than 30,000 or more than 120,000 public chains, plus five repertoires with anomalous nucleotide sharing, were excluded from co-occurrence clustering. TCRdb obtained this table from immuneACCESS and retained in-frame rearrangements with V and J assigned. These tables miss some clones; where compared with another copy, unresolved V genes account for less than half of the shortfall, and the remainder is unexplained. V, J and clone size are those of that table, while D and trimming were read from the DNA. This sample has about 160,000 clones in its table, and about 85% of those were observed once. Roughly 2.1% of the sample is held by the ten biggest clonotypes.

The cohort was made up of around 720 healthy bone marrow donors. At the time of sampling, every cohort member was nominally healthy, though immune exposures that went unrecorded were likely present. The donor tested CMV seronegative and was one of the 352 seronegative cohort members. Each donor provided a peripheral blood sample, and peripheral blood mononuclear cells were used for TCR beta sequencing. Genomic DNA extraction from the blood cell samples was performed with the Qiagen DNeasy Blood Extraction Kit. Sequencing was performed on PBMCs. The receptor was derived from a young man in good health and CMV-seronegative. The chain joins TRBV15 to TRBJ1-4, with the D gene not clear enough to name. The DNA sequence is given as TGTGCCACCAGCTCCCTTGCAACTAATGAAAAACTGTTTTTT. It codes for CATSSLATNEKLFF.